Listed below are T cell receptor beta chains from one sample, sequenced in a study of T-cell memory formation after mild COVID-19. TCRdb independently ran MiXCR on the 5' RACE reads; one entry per CDR3 protein. The table shows 150,000 to 200,000 distinct CDR3 sequences, with about 21% occurring only once. Sequenced sample: PBMCs or a T cell subset sorted from them (not recorded which). These receptors all stem from an adult woman who had mild COVID-19 (a few samples of this study predate the infection). Cell type and time point are not known. CDR3s include the opening cysteine and the closing phenylalanine or tryptophan. A D gene is named only where the DNA matches it firmly. Size tells how often a clone was seen (once, few, many) or the class of an expanded clone, and some rows leave it out.

>NA|NA|TRBJ1-2|TRBV6-5
CASSYSWGHYGYTF
TGTGCCAGCAGTTACTCGTGGGGGCACTATGGCTACACCTTC
>NA|NA|TRBJ1-1|TRBV11-2
CASSLETVTEAFF
TGTGCCAGCAGCTTGGAGACAGTAACTGAAGCTTTCTTT
>NA|NA|TRBJ2-7|TRBV2
CASSESVGSYEQYF
TGTGCCAGCAGTGAATCGGTGGGATCCTACGAGCAGTACTTC
>TRBD1|NA|TRBJ2-1|TRBV7-6
CASSLFPGGVVNEQFF
TGTGCCAGCAGCTTATTCCCAGGGGGTGTAGTCAATGAGCAGTTCTTC
>NA|NA|TRBJ2-7|TRBV5-6
CASSSVLEAGEYF
TGTGCCAGCAGCAGTGTACTAGAGGCAGGGGAGTACTTC
>NA|NA|TRBJ2-5|TRBV3-1
CASSLTWETQYF
TGTGCCAGCAGCCTCACCTGGGAGACCCAGTACTTC
>NA|NA|TRBJ2-1|TRBV6-2/TRBV6-3
CASSYPILAPSYNEQFF
TGTGCCAGCAGTTACCCCATCCTAGCGCCGTCCTACAATGAGCAGTTCTTC
>TRBD1|few|TRBJ2-5|TRBV5-6
CASSPTGVETQYF
TGTGCCAGCAGCCCGACAGGGGTCGAGACCCAGTACTTC
>NA|few|TRBJ2-7|TRBV29-1
CSGQESYEQYF
TGCAGCGGACAGGAATCCTACGAGCAGTACTTC
>NA|NA|TRBJ2-5|TRBV14
CASSPTPTGTGETQYF
TGTGCCAGCAGCCCAACCCCGACAGGTACTGGAGAGACCCAGTACTTC
>NA|NA|TRBJ2-7|TRBV4-3
CASSQDYTTMHYEQYF
TGCGCCAGCAGCCAAGATTACACGACGATGCACTACGAGCAGTACTTC
>TRBD1|NA|TRBJ1-5|TRBV24-1
CATSGDRGASNQPQHF
TGTGCCACCAGTGGGGACAGAGGGGCCAGTAATCAGCCCCAGCATTTT
>TRBD1|NA|TRBJ1-1|TRBV20-1
CSARDRGQGLPEAFF
TGCAGTGCTAGAGATAGAGGACAGGGCCTACCTGAAGCTTTCTTT
>NA|once|TRBJ2-7|TRBV12-3/TRBV12-4
CASRAKDGGYYEQYF
TGTGCCAGCAGAGCGAAGGACGGGGGCTACTACGAGCAGTACTTC
>NA|NA|TRBJ2-7|TRBV27
CASSLLTGIYEQYF
TGTGCCAGCAGTTTACTTACAGGGATCTACGAGCAGTACTTC
>TRBD1|few|TRBJ1-2|TRBV19
CASSPGTGGYGYTF
TGTGCCAGTAGTCCCGGGACAGGGGGATATGGCTACACCTTC
>NA|NA|TRBJ2-1|TRBV2
CASSEVGYNEQFF
TGTGCCAGCAGTGAAGTAGGGTACAATGAGCAGTTCTTC
>NA|NA|TRBJ1-1|TRBV7-2
CASFSGTTMNTEAFF
TGTGCCAGCTTTTCCGGGACAACTATGAACACTGAAGCTTTCTTT
>NA|NA|TRBJ2-5|TRBV5-1
CASSFVDETQYF
TGCGCCAGCAGCTTTGTCGACGAGACCCAGTACTTC
>TRBD1|few|TRBJ2-1|TRBV29-1
CSVGGQGAHNEQFF
TGCAGCGTTGGGGGACAGGGGGCTCACAATGAGCAGTTCTTC
>NA|few|TRBJ2-7|TRBV3-1
CASSRGDSSYEQYF
TGTGCCAGCAGCCGGGGGGACAGCTCCTACGAGCAGTACTTC
>NA|few|TRBJ1-5|TRBV7-9
CASSYEREPQHF
TGTGCCAGCAGCTACGAGAGGGAGCCCCAGCATTTT
>NA|few|TRBJ2-1|TRBV4-1
CASSQKTGNPYNEQFF
TGCGCCAGCAGCCAGAAAACAGGGAACCCCTACAATGAGCAGTTCTTC
>NA|many|TRBJ1-5|TRBV27
CASKTGSSNQPQHF
TGTGCCAGCAAAACAGGTTCTAGCAATCAGCCCCAGCATTTT
>TRBD1|NA|TRBJ2-1|TRBV19
CASRPGDRDSNEQFF
TGTGCCAGTAGGCCCGGGGACAGGGATTCCAATGAGCAGTTCTTC
>TRBD2|NA|TRBJ2-1|TRBV12-3/TRBV12-4
CASSSGTPTYNEQFF
TGTGCCAGCAGCAGCGGGACTCCTACCTACAATGAGCAGTTCTTC
>TRBD2|NA|TRBJ2-3|TRBV12-3/TRBV12-4
CASGPTSGSTDTQYF
TGTGCCAGCGGACCGACTAGCGGGAGCACAGATACGCAGTATTTT
>TRBD2|few|TRBJ2-5|TRBV6-1
CASSEWRGGQETQYF
TGTGCCAGCAGTGAATGGCGGGGGGGGCAAGAGACCCAGTACTTC
>NA|NA|TRBJ2-2|TRBV7-3
CASGIGNTGELFF
TGTGCCAGCGGGATTGGGAACACCGGGGAGCTGTTTTTT
>NA|few|TRBJ1-1|TRBV21-1
CARQAEAFF
TGTGCCAGACAAGCGGAAGCTTTCTTT
>TRBD2|NA|TRBJ2-7|TRBV3-1
CASSQDGLAAGGLYEQYF
TGTGCCAGCAGCCAAGATGGGCTAGCGGCCGGTGGATTGTACGAGCAGTACTTC
>TRBD2|NA|TRBJ2-1|TRBV4-2
CASSQDPLAGGVNEQFF
TGTGCCAGCAGCCAAGATCCGCTAGCGGGGGGAGTCAATGAGCAGTTCTTC
>TRBD1|NA|TRBJ2-7|TRBV28
CASRGQGRYEQYF
TGTGCCAGCCGCGGACAGGGTCGGTACGAGCAGTACTTC
>NA|NA|TRBJ2-2|TRBV27
CASSFTGGELFF
TGTGCCAGCAGTTTTACGGGCGGGGAGCTGTTTTTT
>TRBD1|few|TRBJ2-2|TRBV29-1
CSVERETGANTGELFF
TGCAGCGTTGAGAGAGAGACAGGGGCGAACACCGGGGAGCTGTTTTTT
>TRBD1|NA|TRBJ1-6|TRBV4-1
CASSQAWTGDSSYNSPLHF
TGCGCCAGCAGCCAAGCCTGGACAGGGGATTCCTCCTATAATTCACCCCTCCACTTT
>NA|few|TRBJ2-1|TRBV4-1
CASSRDISYNEQFF
TGCGCCAGCAGCCGAGACATCTCCTACAATGAGCAGTTCTTC
>TRBD1|NA|TRBJ1-3|TRBV20-1
CSARDLAGQGFPGNTIYF
TGCAGTGCTAGAGATTTAGCGGGACAGGGGTTTCCTGGAAACACCATATATTTT
>NA|NA|TRBJ2-1|TRBV4-3
CASSQDLVGRDEQFF
TGCGCCAGCAGCCAAGATCTGGTGGGACGGGATGAGCAGTTCTTC
>TRBD1|few|TRBJ1-2|TRBV12-3/TRBV12-4
CASSPGTVYGYTF
TGTGCCAGCAGCCCGGGGACAGTCTATGGCTACACCTTC
>TRBD1|NA|TRBJ2-3|TRBV29-1
CSVDTPGTDRDTQYF
TGCAGCGTTGACACTCCCGGGACAGATCGAGATACGCAGTATTTT
>NA|NA|TRBJ1-2|TRBV6-2/TRBV6-3
CASIPRGDRYGYTF
TGTGCCAGCATCCCACGGGGAGACAGATATGGCTACACCTTC
>NA|many|TRBJ2-6|TRBV24-1
CATSDAGANVLTF
TGTGCCACCAGTGACGCTGGGGCCAACGTCCTGACTTTC
>TRBD1|many|TRBJ2-1|TRBV4-1
CASSQPGQGNEQFF
TGCGCCAGCAGCCAGCCGGGACAGGGAAATGAGCAGTTCTTC
>NA|NA|TRBJ1-1|TRBV6-1
CASSEAENTEAFF
TGTGCCAGCAGTGAGGCAGAGAACACTGAAGCTTTCTTT
>TRBD1|NA|TRBJ2-7|TRBV7-9
CASSPIPGQGDEQYF
TGTGCCAGCAGCCCTATACCGGGACAGGGCGACGAGCAGTACTTC
>NA|NA|TRBJ2-2|TRBV5-1
CASSLVWNPGELFF
TGCGCCAGCAGCTTGGTTTGGAACCCCGGGGAGCTGTTTTTT
>TRBD1|few|TRBJ1-1|TRBV12-3/TRBV12-4
CASSPTGGTFTEAFF
TGTGCCAGCAGTCCTACAGGGGGCACGTTCACTGAAGCTTTCTTT
>TRBD1|NA|TRBJ2-7|TRBV29-1
CSVEGTGTGSSYEQYF
TGCAGCGTTGAAGGTACCGGGACAGGGAGCTCCTACGAGCAGTACTTC
>TRBD1|NA|TRBJ2-1|TRBV11-2
CASCQGQGAGEQFF
TGTGCCAGCTGCCAGGGCCAGGGGGCAGGTGAGCAGTTCTTC
>TRBD2|few|TRBJ2-2|TRBV6-4
CASRGAGDTGELFF
TGTGCCAGCAGAGGAGCGGGGGACACCGGGGAGCTGTTTTTT
>TRBD1|few|TRBJ2-3|TRBV9
CASSTWDRVDTQYF
TGTGCCAGCAGCACCTGGGACAGGGTGGATACGCAGTATTTT
>NA|once|TRBJ2-7|TRBV4-1
CASSQGAAGSPYEQYF
TGCGCCAGCAGCCAAGGGGCAGCAGGGTCTCCCTACGAGCAGTACTTC
>TRBD2|many|TRBJ2-7|TRBV27
CASSGRGGSYEQYF
TGTGCCAGCAGTGGGCGGGGGGGGTCCTACGAGCAGTACTTC
>TRBD2|many|TRBJ2-7|TRBV20-1
CSAVPRKLAGGYEQYF
TGCAGTGCCGTCCCAAGAAAACTAGCGGGGGGCTACGAGCAGTACTTC
>NA|few|TRBJ1-1|TRBV3-1
CASSQGTENTEAFF
TGTGCCAGCAGCCAAGGGACAGAGAACACTGAAGCTTTCTTT
>NA|NA|TRBJ2-6|TRBV13
CASSPPGAGANVLTF
TGTGCCAGCAGCCCCCCGGGAGCTGGGGCCAACGTCCTGACTTTC
>TRBD2|once|TRBJ2-7|TRBV6-2/TRBV6-3
CASSSGTTLNEQYF
TGTGCCAGCAGCTCCGGGACTACCCTTAACGAGCAGTACTTC
>NA|few|TRBJ1-2|TRBV12-3/TRBV12-4
CASRGLTRGHYGYTF
TGTGCCAGCAGGGGATTGACTCGGGGACACTATGGCTACACCTTC